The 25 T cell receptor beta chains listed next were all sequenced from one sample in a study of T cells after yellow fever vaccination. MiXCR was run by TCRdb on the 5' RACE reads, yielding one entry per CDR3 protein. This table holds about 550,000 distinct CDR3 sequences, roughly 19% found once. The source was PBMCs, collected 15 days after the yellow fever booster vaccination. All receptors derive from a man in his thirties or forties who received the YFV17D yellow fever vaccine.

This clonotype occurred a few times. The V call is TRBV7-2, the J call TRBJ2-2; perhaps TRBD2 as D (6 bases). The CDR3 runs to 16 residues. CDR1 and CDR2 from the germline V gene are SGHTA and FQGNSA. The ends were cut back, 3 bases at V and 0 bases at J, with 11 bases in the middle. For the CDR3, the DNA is TGTGCCAGCAGCTTTATAGCGGCCGCGAACACCGGGGAGCTGTTTTTT. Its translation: CASSFIAAANTGELFF.

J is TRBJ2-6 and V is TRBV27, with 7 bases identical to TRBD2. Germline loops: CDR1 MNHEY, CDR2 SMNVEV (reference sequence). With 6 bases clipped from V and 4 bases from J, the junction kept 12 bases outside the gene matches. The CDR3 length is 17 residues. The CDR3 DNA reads TGTGCCAGCAGACTACTGGTGGGGGGGTCCGGGGCCAACGTCCTGACTTTC. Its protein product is CASRLLVGGSGANVLTF.

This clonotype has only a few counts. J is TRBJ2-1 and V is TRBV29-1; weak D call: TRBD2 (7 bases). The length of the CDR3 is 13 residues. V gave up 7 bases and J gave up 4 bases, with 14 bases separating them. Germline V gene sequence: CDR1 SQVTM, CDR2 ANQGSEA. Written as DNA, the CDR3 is TGCAGCGGAGGGGGGGCCGGTTACAATGAGCAGTTCTTC. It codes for CSGGGAGYNEQFF.

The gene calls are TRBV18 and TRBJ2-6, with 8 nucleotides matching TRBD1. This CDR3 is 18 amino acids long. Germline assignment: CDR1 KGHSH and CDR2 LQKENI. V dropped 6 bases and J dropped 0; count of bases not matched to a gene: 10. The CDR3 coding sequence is TGTGCCAGCTCGGAGCCAGGGGGCGCCATCTCTGGGGCCAACGTCCTGACTTTC. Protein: CASSEPGGAISGANVLTF.

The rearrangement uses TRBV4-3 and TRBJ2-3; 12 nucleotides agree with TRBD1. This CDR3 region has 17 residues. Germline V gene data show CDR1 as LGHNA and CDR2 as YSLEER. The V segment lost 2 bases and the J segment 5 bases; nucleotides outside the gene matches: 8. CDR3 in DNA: TGCGCCAGCAGCCAAAACCCGGGACAGGGGGCGGGAGATACGCAGTATTTT. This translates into CASSQNPGQGAGDTQYF.

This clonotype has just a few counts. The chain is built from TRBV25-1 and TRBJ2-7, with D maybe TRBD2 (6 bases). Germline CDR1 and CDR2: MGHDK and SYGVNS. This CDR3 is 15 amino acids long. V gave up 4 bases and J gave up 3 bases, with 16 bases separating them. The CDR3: CASSGDRDGSYEQYF. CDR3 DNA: TGTGCCAGCAGTGGAGACCGGGACGGGAGCTACGAGCAGTACTTC.

The DNA of the CDR3 is TGTGCCAGCAGTTTAACGCTCGTTTCTGAAGGCTCGCCTTGGACCTATAATTCACCCCTCCACTTT. Amino acid sequence: CASSLTLVSEGSPWTYNSPLHF. This chain uses TRBV28 with TRBJ1-6; D is unclear. V was pared by 2 bases and J by 2 bases, with 28 bases between. The CDR3 contains 22 residues. The V gene's germline CDR1 is MDHEN and CDR2 SYDVKM.

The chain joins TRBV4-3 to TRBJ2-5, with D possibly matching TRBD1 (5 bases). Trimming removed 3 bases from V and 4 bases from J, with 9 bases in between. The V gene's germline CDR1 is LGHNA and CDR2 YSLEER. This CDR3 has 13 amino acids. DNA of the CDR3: TGCGCCAGCAGCCAGGGGCCACGAGAGACCCAGTACTTC. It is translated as CASSQGPRETQYF.

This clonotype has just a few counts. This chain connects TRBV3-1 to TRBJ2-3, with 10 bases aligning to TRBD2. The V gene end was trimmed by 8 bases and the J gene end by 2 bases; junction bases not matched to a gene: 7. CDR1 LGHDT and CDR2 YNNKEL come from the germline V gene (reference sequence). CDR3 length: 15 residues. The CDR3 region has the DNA TGTGCCAGCCGCCGGACTAGCGGCAACACAGATACGCAGTATTTT. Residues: CASRRTSGNTDTQYF.

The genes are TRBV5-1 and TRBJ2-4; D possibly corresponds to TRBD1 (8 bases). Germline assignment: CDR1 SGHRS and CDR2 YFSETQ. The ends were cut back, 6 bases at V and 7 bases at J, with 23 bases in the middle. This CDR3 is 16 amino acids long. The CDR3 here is CASNRGDRSYRNIQYF. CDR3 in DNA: TGCGCCAGCAACCGGGGGGACAGGAGCTATAGGAACATTCAGTACTTC.

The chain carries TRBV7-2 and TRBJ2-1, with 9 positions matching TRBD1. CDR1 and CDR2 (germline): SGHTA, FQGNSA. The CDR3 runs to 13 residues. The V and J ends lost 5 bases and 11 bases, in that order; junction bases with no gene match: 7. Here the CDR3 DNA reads TGTGCCAGCAGCCCTAGGGACAGGGAAAAGCAGTTCTTC. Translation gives CASSPRDREKQFF.

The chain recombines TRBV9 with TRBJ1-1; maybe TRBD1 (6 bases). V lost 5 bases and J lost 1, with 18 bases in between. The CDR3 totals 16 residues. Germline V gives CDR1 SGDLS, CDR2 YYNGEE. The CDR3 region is CASREARGDENTEAFF. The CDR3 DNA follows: TGTGCCAGCAGAGAGGCCAGGGGAGATGAGAACACTGAAGCTTTCTTT.

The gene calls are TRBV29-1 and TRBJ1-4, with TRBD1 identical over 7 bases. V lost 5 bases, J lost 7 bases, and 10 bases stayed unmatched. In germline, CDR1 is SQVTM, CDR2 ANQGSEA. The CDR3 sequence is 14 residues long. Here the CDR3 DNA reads TGCAGCGTTTGGGTCGACAGGGTTGGTGAAAAACTGTTTTTT. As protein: CSVWVDRVGEKLFF.

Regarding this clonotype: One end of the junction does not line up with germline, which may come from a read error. The chain's CDR3 is CASSLVGGGHTGELFF. The CDR3 region has the DNA TGTGCTAGCAGCTTGGTCGGCGGGGGGCACACCGGGGAGCTGTTTTTT. The chain is built from TRBV7-7 and TRBJ2-2; 8 positions agree with TRBD2. The germline V gene encodes CDR1 SSHAT and CDR2 FNYEAQ (reference sequence). The CDR3 is made up of 16 amino acids.

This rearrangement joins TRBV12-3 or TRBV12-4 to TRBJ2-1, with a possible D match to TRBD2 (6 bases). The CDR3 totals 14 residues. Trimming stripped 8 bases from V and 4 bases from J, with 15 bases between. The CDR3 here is CASVVAELYNEQFF. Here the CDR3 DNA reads TGTGCCAGCGTTGTAGCGGAACTTTACAATGAGCAGTTCTTC.

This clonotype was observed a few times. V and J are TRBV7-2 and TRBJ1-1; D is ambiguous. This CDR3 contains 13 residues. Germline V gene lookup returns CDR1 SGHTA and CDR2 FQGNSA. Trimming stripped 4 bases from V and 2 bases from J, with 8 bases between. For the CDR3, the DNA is TGTGCCAGCAGCTCCCTGTCAAACACTGAAGCTTTCTTT. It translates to CASSSLSNTEAFF.

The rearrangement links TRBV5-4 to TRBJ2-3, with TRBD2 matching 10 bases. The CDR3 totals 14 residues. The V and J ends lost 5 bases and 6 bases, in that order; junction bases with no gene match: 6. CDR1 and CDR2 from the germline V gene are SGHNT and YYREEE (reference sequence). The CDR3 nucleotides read TGTGCCAGCAGGGAAGCGGGAGGGCCGGATACGCAGTATTTT. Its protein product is CASREAGGPDTQYF.

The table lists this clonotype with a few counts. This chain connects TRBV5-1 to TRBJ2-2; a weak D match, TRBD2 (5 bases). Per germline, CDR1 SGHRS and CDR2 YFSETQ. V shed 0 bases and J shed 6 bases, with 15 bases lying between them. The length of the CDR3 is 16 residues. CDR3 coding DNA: TGCGCCAGCAGCTTGGGTCTCGGCGGCGGGCCCGGGGAGCTGTTTTTT. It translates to CASSLGLGGGPGELFF.

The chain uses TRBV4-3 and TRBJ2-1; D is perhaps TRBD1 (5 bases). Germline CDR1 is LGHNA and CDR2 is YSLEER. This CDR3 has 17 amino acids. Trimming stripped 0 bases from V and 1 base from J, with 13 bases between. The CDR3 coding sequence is TGCGCCAGCAGCCAAGATTACAGGACGCCTTCCTACAATGAGCAGTTCTTC. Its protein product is CASSQDYRTPSYNEQFF.

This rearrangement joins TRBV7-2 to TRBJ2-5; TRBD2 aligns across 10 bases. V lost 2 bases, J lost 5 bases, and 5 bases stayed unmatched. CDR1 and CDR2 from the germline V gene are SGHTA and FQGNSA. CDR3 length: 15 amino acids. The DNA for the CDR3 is TGTGCCAGCAGCTTAACTAGCGGGAATTTTGAGACCCAGTACTTC. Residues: CASSLTSGNFETQYF.

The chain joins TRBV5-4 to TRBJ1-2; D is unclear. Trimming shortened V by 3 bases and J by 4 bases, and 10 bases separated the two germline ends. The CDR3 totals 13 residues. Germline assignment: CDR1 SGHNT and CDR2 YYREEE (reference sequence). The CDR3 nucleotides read TGTGCCAGCAGCTCCATAGGGTCCTATGGCTACACCTTC. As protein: CASSSIGSYGYTF.

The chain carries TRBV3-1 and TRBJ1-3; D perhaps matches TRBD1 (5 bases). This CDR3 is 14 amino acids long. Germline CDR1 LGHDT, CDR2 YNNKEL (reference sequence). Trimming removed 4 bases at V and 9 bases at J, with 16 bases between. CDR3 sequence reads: CASSPGRGGGTIYF. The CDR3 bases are TGTGCCAGCAGCCCCGGACGGGGCGGGGGCACCATATATTTT.

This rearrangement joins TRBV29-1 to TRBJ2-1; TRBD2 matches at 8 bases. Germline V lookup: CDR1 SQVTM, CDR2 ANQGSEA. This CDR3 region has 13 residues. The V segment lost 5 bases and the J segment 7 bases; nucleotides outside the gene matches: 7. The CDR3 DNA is TGCAGCGTTACCGGGACTAGTGAGAATGAGCAGTTCTTC. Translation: CSVTGTSENEQFF.

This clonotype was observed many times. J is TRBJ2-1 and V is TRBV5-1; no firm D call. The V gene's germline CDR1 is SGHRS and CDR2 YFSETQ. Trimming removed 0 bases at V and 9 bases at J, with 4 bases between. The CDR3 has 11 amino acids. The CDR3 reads CASSLEAEQFF. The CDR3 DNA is TGCGCCAGCAGCTTGGAGGCTGAGCAGTTCTTC.

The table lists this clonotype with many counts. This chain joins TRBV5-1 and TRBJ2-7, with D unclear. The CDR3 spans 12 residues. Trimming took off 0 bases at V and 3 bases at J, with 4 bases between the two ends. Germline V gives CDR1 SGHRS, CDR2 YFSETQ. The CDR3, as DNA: TGCGCCAGCAGCTTGGACAACTACGAGCAGTACTTC. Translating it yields CASSLDNYEQYF.